The clone carrying this T cell receptor beta chain was detected once. This sample was included in a study of T cells in Graves' hyperthyroidism and ophthalmopathy. J gave up 4 bases and V 7 bases, and 10 bases lay outside the gene matches. CDR3 length equals 14 residues. The germline V gene has CDR1 DFQATT and CDR2 SNEGSKA (reference sequence). Amplified regions were TCR beta CDR3 sequences from RNA transcripts. A first-round RT-PCR of the TCR CDR3 used the HTBI primer set. TCRdb re-derived calls from the multiplex PCR reads in MiXCR, one entry per CDR3 protein. Of about 840,000 distinct CDR3 sequences listed, roughly 40% are singletons.

Sequencing input: blood. The sequence came from a man aged 18 to 30 with Graves' hyperthyroidism. The chain couples TRBV20-1 to TRBJ1-2; 9 positions match TRBD1. The CDR3 nucleotides are TGCAGTGTCAGACCGGACAGGGGAGGCTATGGCTACACCTTC. Protein sequence: CSVRPDRGGYGYTF.